This T cell receptor beta chain was retrieved from a study of T cell repertoires in cytomegalovirus infection. As for the study in general: Recently described HLA-C-restricted plus well-studied HLA-B-restricted CMV epitopes were used. Shared public TCR beta signatures pointed to both CMV infection and a matching HLA type. Broader study findings: The study identified carriers of CMV plus the relevant HLA from cumulative public TCR beta family frequency. The ex vivo response was dominated by HLA-C-restricted CMV-specific TCR beta clonotypes.

On this clonotype: Its antigen remains unknown.

MiXCR was run by TCRdb on the reads, yielding one entry per CDR3 protein. The table includes about a million distinct CDR3 sequences, 30% to 40% detected once. The germline gives CDR1 SGHNT, CDR2 YYREEE (reference sequence). The V end was cut by 4 bases, the J end by 4 bases, with 14 bases between. The CDR3 runs 15 residues. The receptor was isolated from a human donor in good health (CMV status not recorded). Some clones in this sample may be carry-over from other donors' samples. The sequencing used cultured CD8+ T cells from PBMCs, collected from culture after CMV antigen stimulation. This chain joins TRBV5-4 and TRBJ1-4, with D perhaps matching TRBD1 (6 bases). The chain's CDR3 is CASSPGGGRNEKLFF. DNA of the CDR3: TGTGCCAGCAGCCCGGGGGGGGGCCGTAATGAAAAACTGTTTTTT.